A single sample gave rise to the 20 T cell receptor beta chains below, sequenced in a study of T-cell memory formation after mild COVID-19. TCRdb fed the 5' RACE reads into MiXCR, producing one record per CDR3 protein. Of 65,000 to 95,000 distinct CDR3 sequences in the sample, around 13% are singletons; the top ten hold about 40%. Material: PBMCs or a T cell subset sorted from them (not recorded which). These receptors came from a man in his late teens or twenties who had mild COVID-19 (a few samples of this study predate the infection). Cell type and time point are not known.

This clonotype has only a few counts. CDR3 DNA sequence: TGTGCCAGCCACTCGACGGGACAGGGGGCCCAGCAGTACTTC. The encoded protein is CASHSTGQGAQQYF. The chain recombines TRBV3-1 with TRBJ2-7; 12 nucleotides line up with TRBD1. This CDR3 has 14 residues. Germline values: CDR1 LGHDT, CDR2 YNNKEL (reference sequence). J gave up 8 bases and V 8 bases, and 10 bases lay outside the gene matches.

Only a few counts were recorded for this clonotype. The gene calls are TRBV11-3 and TRBJ2-5; D call uncertain. The CDR3 contains 12 residues. Germline lookup yields CDR1 SGHNT and CDR2 YENEEA. The V gene lost 5 bases and the J gene lost 3 bases, with 7 bases spanning the gap. The CDR3 loop is CASSNEKETQYF. Written as DNA, the CDR3 is TGTGCCAGCAGCAACGAAAAAGAGACCCAGTACTTC.

The chain recombines TRBV25-1 with TRBJ1-1; D is perhaps TRBD1 (5 bases). With 7 bases removed from V and 6 bases from J, the gap between germline ends came to 15 bases. This CDR3 region has 13 residues. Germline V gene lookup returns CDR1 MGHDK and CDR2 SYGVNS. In DNA form, the CDR3 reads TGTGCCAGCACCCTTAGGGGTGTTTCTGAAGCTTTCTTT. Its translation: CASTLRGVSEAFF.

The J gene is TRBJ2-3, the V gene TRBV5-6; 10 bases match TRBD2. Germline V gives CDR1 SGHDT, CDR2 YYEEEE. The V segment lost 8 bases and the J segment 4 bases; nucleotides outside the gene matches: 4. The CDR3 runs to 13 residues. The chain's CDR3 is CASTSGVADTQYF. DNA of the CDR3: TGTGCCAGTACTAGCGGGGTAGCAGATACGCAGTATTTT. Full variable domain (remainder filled in from reference TRBV5-6 and TRBJ2-3): DAGVTQSPTHLIKTRGQQVTLRCSPKSGHDTVSWYQQALGQGPQFIFQYYEEEERQRGNFPDRFSGHQFPNYSSELNVNALLLGDSALYLCASTSGVADTQYFGPGTRLTVL.

The chain links TRBV5-1 to TRBJ2-7; 9 bases match TRBD2. CDR3 size: 15 residues. The V and J ends lost 2 bases and 2 bases, in that order; junction bases with no gene match: 5. From germline, CDR1 is SGHRS and CDR2 YFSETQ. The CDR3, as DNA: TGCGCCAGCAGCTTCGGACTAGCGAGCACCTACGAGCAGTACTTC. Its protein is CASSFGLASTYEQYF.

This chain joins TRBV25-1 and TRBJ1-2; D call uncertain. The CDR3 loop spans 12 amino acids. In germline, CDR1 is MGHDK, CDR2 SYGVNS. V shed 4 bases and J shed 2 bases, with 5 bases lying between them. The CDR3, as DNA: TGTGCCAGCAGTGTACAGAACTATGGCTACACCTTC. This encodes CASSVQNYGYTF.

The chain uses TRBV29-1 and TRBJ2-1; 8 bases are shared with TRBD1. With V trimmed by 7 bases and J by 0 bases, 2 bases remained unmatched. The CDR3 length is 13 residues. Germline CDR1 SQVTM, CDR2 ANQGSEA. CDR3 sequence (DNA): TGCAGCGCTGGACAGGGCTCCTACAATGAGCAGTTCTTC. The encoded protein is CSAGQGSYNEQFF.

This clonotype was seen more than once but under ten times. The genes are TRBV12-3 or TRBV12-4 and TRBJ2-3; D remains unclear. Deletions cut 7 bases from V and 7 bases from J, with 15 bases between. The CDR3 runs to 13 residues. CDR3 DNA: TGTGCCAGCACCCCCACCTCGATTAATACGCAGTATTTT. It yields the protein CASTPTSINTQYF.

This clonotype has at least ten counts. The V call is TRBV4-3, the J call TRBJ1-4; D is uncertain. The CDR3 extends over 15 amino acids. CDR1 and CDR2 (germline): LGHNA, YSLEER. Trimming took off 0 bases at V and 8 bases at J, with 13 bases between the two ends. As DNA, the CDR3 is TGCGCCAGCAGCCAAGAGGCGGAAGTCGGGGAAAAACTGTTTTTT. This encodes CASSQEAEVGEKLFF.

This clonotype was seen more than once but under ten times. J is TRBJ2-5 and V is TRBV7-9; 7 bases align to TRBD2. Germline V CDR1 and CDR2: SEHNR, FQNEAQ (reference sequence). This CDR3 is 14 amino acids long. With V trimmed by 5 bases and J by 2 bases, 5 bases remained unmatched. In DNA, the CDR3 is TGTGCCAGCAGCCGGGCGGGGGTACAAGAGACCCAGTACTTC. Residues: CASSRAGVQETQYF.

As to this clonotype: One end of the junction fails to match germline, which may point to a read error. The chain carries TRBV7-2 and TRBJ2-3, with D perhaps matching TRBD2 (7 bases). There are 16 residues in the CDR3. Germline values: CDR1 SGHTA, CDR2 FQGNSA. Here the CDR3 DNA reads TGTGCCAGCAGCTTAGTAAGGGCGCTAGGGGGGGATACGCATTATTTT. Protein sequence: CASSLVRALGGDTHYF.

The chain recombines TRBV11-3 with TRBJ2-3, with 10 bases identical to TRBD2. J gave up 5 bases and V 5 bases, and 7 bases lay outside the gene matches. This CDR3 comprises 15 residues. From germline, CDR1 is SGHNT and CDR2 YENEEA. The chain's CDR3 is CASSKGASGGDTQYF. In nucleotides, the CDR3 is TGTGCCAGCAGCAAAGGGGCTAGCGGGGGAGATACGCAGTATTTT.

This clonotype came up a few times. The rearrangement uses TRBV4-1 and TRBJ1-1; 8 bases match TRBD1. This CDR3 is 15 amino acids long. J gave up 1 base and V 3 bases, and 4 bases lay outside the gene matches. Germline lookup yields CDR1 MGHRA and CDR2 YSYEKL. The CDR3, as DNA: TGCGCCAGCAGCCAGCGACAGGGGAGGAACACTGAAGCTTTCTTT. As protein: CASSQRQGRNTEAFF.

This clonotype was seen a handful of times. CDR3 sequence (DNA): TGTGCCATCAGTGATGTGCAGCAGTTCTACGAGCAGTACTTC. It is translated as CAISDVQQFYEQYF. The J gene is TRBJ2-7, the V gene TRBV10-3; D is unclear. CDR3 length: 14 amino acids. Germline CDR1 reads ENHRY; CDR2 reads SYGVKD. Deletions cut 3 bases from V and 3 bases from J, with 12 bases between.

This clonotype came up a few times. J is TRBJ2-3 and V is TRBV4-2; 8 bases agree with TRBD2. CDR3 length: 17 residues. CDR1 and CDR2 (germline): LGHNA, YNFKEQ. Trimming removed 3 bases from V and 4 bases from J; junction bases left unmatched: 12. The CDR3 reads CASSHGTSTFAPDTQYF. CDR3 nucleotide sequence: TGTGCCAGCAGCCACGGGACTAGTACTTTCGCTCCAGATACGCAGTATTTT.

This clonotype was detected only a few times. The chain employs TRBV6-2 or TRBV6-3 and TRBJ2-1; TRBD2 matches 8 bases. There are 12 residues in the CDR3. V lost 6 bases and J lost 10; bases outside the gene matches: 5. Germline CDR1 reads MNHEY; CDR2 reads SVGEGT. DNA for the CDR3: TGTGCCAGCAGAAGGATAGCGGGGGAGCAGTTCTTC. As protein: CASRRIAGEQFF.

The rearrangement uses TRBV29-1 and TRBJ2-7; a possible D gene is TRBD1 (6 bases). CDR1 is SQVTM and CDR2 is ANQGSEA in the germline V gene. V shed 4 bases and J shed 0 bases, with 13 bases lying between them. The CDR3 spans 14 residues. CDR3 amino acids: CSVGTTGSSYEQYF. The CDR3 coding sequence is TGCAGCGTTGGAACGACAGGCAGCTCCTACGAGCAGTACTTC.

This clonotype was counted between two and nine times. The chain couples TRBV6-5 to TRBJ2-5; TRBD1 matches at 8 bases. The CDR3 sequence is 17 residues long. With 6 bases clipped from V and 4 bases from J, the junction kept 16 bases outside the gene matches. Germline CDR1 reads MNHEY; CDR2 reads SVGAGI. The CDR3 DNA is TGTGCCAGCAGCCTTATCAATTACAGGGGGTTGGGAGAGACCCAGTACTTC. Its translation: CASSLINYRGLGETQYF.

This clonotype occurred a few times. The chain uses TRBV30 and TRBJ2-7, with TRBD1 identical over 7 bases. V was clipped by 0 bases and J by 0 bases; unmatched bases: 11. The CDR3 is made up of 17 amino acids. Germline loops: CDR1 GTSNPN, CDR2 SVGIG (reference sequence). DNA for the CDR3: TGTGCCTGGAGTGTACGCCTCGGACAGGCCTACTCCTACGAGCAGTACTTC. This gives the protein CAWSVRLGQAYSYEQYF.

The V gene is TRBV7-9, the J gene TRBJ2-3; D unclear. The length of the CDR3 is 15 residues. The V end was cut by 5 bases, the J end by 0 bases, with 12 bases between. Germline loops: CDR1 SEHNR, CDR2 FQNEAQ (reference sequence). The chain's CDR3 is CASSDETDSTDTQYF. The CDR3 DNA reads as TGTGCCAGCAGCGACGAGACCGACAGCACAGATACGCAGTATTTT.